A single sample is the source of the 14 T cell receptor beta chains below, sequenced in a study of regulatory T cells in long-lasting Graves disease. Regarding time point: persistent/refractory GD, antithyroid drugs over 5 years with positive TRAb. PBMCs were the source of the RNA used for TCR sequencing. Building of the TCR beta libraries involved iRepertoire HTBI primers and Arm-PCR of CDR3 regions. MiXCR, run by TCRdb on the multiplex PCR reads, gives a single entry per CDR3 protein. The sample shows 300,000 to 400,000 distinct CDR3 sequences, less than 20% of them seen only once. Sample: peripheral blood mononuclear cells (PBMCs), taken when the disease was refractory, from a patient treated with antithyroid drugs. The receptors stem from a female donor with Graves disease.

The V gene is TRBV10-3, the J gene TRBJ2-2; 7 bases map to TRBD2. Germline lookup yields CDR1 ENHRY and CDR2 SYGVKD. The CDR3 runs to 16 residues. Germline trimming cut 0 bases from V and 0 bases from J; bases unmatched to any gene: 1. This CDR3 is CAISESRGTNTGELFF. In nucleotides, the CDR3 is TGTGCCATCAGTGAGTCGCGGGGGACGAACACCGGGGAGCTGTTTTTT.

This clonotype was counted ten times or more. The genes are TRBV11-2 and TRBJ2-7; weak D call: TRBD2 (5 bases). This CDR3 has 15 amino acids. Germline-derived CDR1 and CDR2 are SGHAT and FQNNGV. V lost 0 bases, J lost 0 bases, and 9 bases lay in between. The CDR3: CASSLEVGSSYEQYF. The CDR3 region has the DNA TGTGCCAGCAGCTTAGAAGTAGGGAGCTCCTACGAGCAGTACTTC.

This clonotype was detected ten times or more. This chain uses TRBV27 with TRBJ1-1, with D possibly matching TRBD1 (6 bases). V was trimmed by 2 bases and J by 0 bases, leaving 13 bases between them. The CDR3 runs to 16 residues. Germline values: CDR1 MNHEY, CDR2 SMNVEV (reference sequence). CDR3 amino acids: CASSLTSRGVNTEAFF. The CDR3 DNA reads TGTGCCAGCAGTTTAACATCCAGGGGAGTGAACACTGAAGCTTTCTTT.

This clonotype occurred a few times. The chain couples TRBV18 to TRBJ1-4; D uncertain. V lost 2 bases to trimming and J lost 8 bases, with 9 bases between them. Germline lookup yields CDR1 KGHSH and CDR2 LQKENI. CDR3 length: 13 residues. As DNA, the CDR3 is TGTGCCAGCTCACCAAATTGGGGAGAAAAACTGTTTTTT. It is translated as CASSPNWGEKLFF.

The chain carries TRBV6-5 and TRBJ2-4; D perhaps matches TRBD2 (6 bases). In germline, CDR1 is MNHEY, CDR2 SVGAGI. V was shortened by 2 bases and J by 6 bases, with 11 bases between the two germline ends. This CDR3 is built from 14 residues. The CDR3, as DNA: TGTGCCAGCAGTTACGAGGGGAGGAGAAACATTCAGTACTTC. Its protein is CASSYEGRRNIQYF.

The V gene is TRBV27, the J gene TRBJ2-7; 7 bases agree with TRBD1. The trim removed 1 base at V and 4 bases at J, leaving 7 bases unmatched. The CDR3 spans 15 residues. Germline V gene lookup returns CDR1 MNHEY and CDR2 SMNVEV (reference sequence). CDR3 loop: CASSLYGTAPYEQYF. Here the CDR3 DNA reads TGTGCCAGCAGTTTATATGGGACAGCCCCTTACGAGCAGTACTTC.

This clonotype was observed many times. The chain couples TRBV5-1 to TRBJ1-6; 7 bases line up with TRBD1. The length of the CDR3 is 17 residues. The germline CDR1 and CDR2 sequences are SGHRS and YFSETQ. Trimming took 0 bases from V and 10 from J; bases not matched to a gene: 13. Here the CDR3 reads CASSLAPTGTLGSPLHF. The CDR3 DNA follows: TGCGCCAGCAGCTTGGCTCCGACAGGGACCTTGGGCTCACCCCTCCACTTT.

Of note for this clonotype: A much larger clone differs by one base, so this may be a read error. This chain joins TRBV20-1 and TRBJ2-5, with 9 bases fitting TRBD2. J gave up 5 bases and V 1 base, and 8 bases lay outside the gene matches. The CDR3 is 15 amino acids. The germline V gene encodes CDR1 DFQATT and CDR2 SNEGSKA (reference sequence). The CDR3 region has the DNA TGCAGTGCTAGAGCGCTAGCGGGATCGAGGGAGACCCAGTACTTC. Its translation: CSARALAGSRETQYF.

This clonotype was found a few times. The CDR3 is CASSLLVASTGELFF. The CDR3 bases are TGCGCCAGCAGCTTGCTTGTGGCGAGCACCGGGGAGCTGTTTTTT. The V and J genes are TRBV5-1 and TRBJ2-2; D not resolved. The length of the CDR3 is 15 residues. Germline V gene lookup returns CDR1 SGHRS and CDR2 YFSETQ. V dropped 1 base and J dropped 4 bases, with 11 bases sitting between them.

This clonotype has at least ten counts. The genes are TRBV7-6 and TRBJ2-5; no definite D call. CDR3 length equals 13 residues. V was pared by 2 bases and J by 3 bases, with 7 bases between. Looked up from germline, CDR1 is SGHVS and CDR2 is FNYEAQ. CDR3 amino acids: CASSLNLKETQYF. In DNA form, the CDR3 reads TGTGCCAGCAGCTTAAACCTAAAAGAGACCCAGTACTTC.

As DNA, the CDR3 is TGCAGTGCTACGGGGATTAGCAATCAGCCCCAGCATTTT. It encodes CSATGISNQPQHF. The chain employs TRBV20-1 and TRBJ1-5; D not resolved. Looked up from germline, CDR1 is DFQATT and CDR2 is SNEGSKA (reference sequence). The CDR3 runs to 13 residues. V was trimmed by 4 bases and J by 0 bases, leaving 7 bases between them.

On this clonotype: This may come from a read error, since a much larger clone is one base off. The chain links TRBV7-9 to TRBJ2-2; 9 bases match TRBD2. Germline V CDR1 and CDR2: SEHNR, FQNEAQ (reference sequence). The CDR3 spans 15 residues. The CDR3 nucleotides are TGCGCCAGCAGCTTGCGACTAGCGGATACCGGGGAGCCGTTTTTT. This translates into CASSLRLADTGEPFF.

V is TRBV3-1 and J is TRBJ1-2, with 8 bases aligning to TRBD1. Germline CDR1 and CDR2: LGHDT and YNNKEL (reference sequence). The CDR3 loop spans 14 amino acids. The junction had 2 bases not matched to a gene; V was cut back by 5 bases and J by 0 bases. The CDR3 region is CASSDRGSNYGYTF. The CDR3, as DNA: TGTGCCAGCAGCGACAGGGGATCTAACTATGGCTACACCTTC.

This clonotype was found a few times. The rearrangement uses TRBV3-1 and TRBJ1-1; possibly TRBD1 for D (5 bases). This CDR3 has 14 amino acids. The germline V gene encodes CDR1 LGHDT and CDR2 YNNKEL (reference sequence). The germline V and J ends were trimmed by 6 bases and 0 bases, with 11 bases remaining between them. The DNA of the CDR3 is TGTGCCAGCAGTTGGAGACAGATGAACACTGAAGCTTTCTTT. It translates to CASSWRQMNTEAFF. The full variable domain, in which reference TRBV3-1 and TRBJ1-1 provide the parts outside the CDR3, is DTAVSQTPKYLVTQMGNDKSIKCEQNLGHDTMYWYKQDSKKFLKIMFSYNNKELIINETVPNRFSPKSPDKAHLNLHINSLELGDSAVYFCASSWRQMNTEAFFGQGTRLTVV.